This T cell receptor beta chain comes out of a study of early T cells in non-severe SARS-CoV-2 infection. CDR3 size: 12 residues. Unmatched junction bases numbered 0, after V lost 6 bases and J lost 5 bases. Germline assignment: CDR1 MDHEN and CDR2 SYDVKM. Individual cDNA molecules carried attached unique molecular identifiers. Each CDR3 protein gets one entry after TCRdb re-called the 5' RACE reads with MiXCR. The sample shows about 67,000 distinct CDR3 sequences, approximately 9.1% of them seen only once. The sample in question was whole blood, obtained at baseline. The chain carries TRBV28 and TRBJ2-7; 11 nucleotides match TRBD1. The clonotype originates from an adult who was a healthcare worker with PCR-confirmed SARS-CoV-2 infection or an uninfected control (not recorded which). This CDR3 is CASRGQGDEQYF. The CDR3 DNA is TGTGCCAGCAGGGGACAGGGGGACGAGCAGTACTTC.